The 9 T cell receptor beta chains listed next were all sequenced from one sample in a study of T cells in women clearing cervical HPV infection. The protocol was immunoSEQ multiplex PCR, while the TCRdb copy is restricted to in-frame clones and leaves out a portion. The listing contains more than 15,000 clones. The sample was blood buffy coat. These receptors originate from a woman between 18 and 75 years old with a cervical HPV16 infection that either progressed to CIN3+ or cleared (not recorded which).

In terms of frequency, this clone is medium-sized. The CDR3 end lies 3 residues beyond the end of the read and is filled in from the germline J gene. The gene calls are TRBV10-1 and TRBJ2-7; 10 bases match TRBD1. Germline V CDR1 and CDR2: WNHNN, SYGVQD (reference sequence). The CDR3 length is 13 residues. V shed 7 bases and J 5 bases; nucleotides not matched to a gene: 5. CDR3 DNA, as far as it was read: TGCGCCAGCAACCCCGGGACAGGGGACGAG. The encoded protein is CASNPGTGDE. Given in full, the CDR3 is CASNPGTGDEQYF.

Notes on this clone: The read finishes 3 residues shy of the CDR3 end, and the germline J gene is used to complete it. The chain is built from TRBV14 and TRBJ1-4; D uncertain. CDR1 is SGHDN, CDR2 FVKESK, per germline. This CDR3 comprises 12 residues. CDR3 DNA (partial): TGTGCCAGCAGCCAAGACGAACAGAGA. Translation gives CASSQDEQR. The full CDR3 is CASSQDEQRLFF.

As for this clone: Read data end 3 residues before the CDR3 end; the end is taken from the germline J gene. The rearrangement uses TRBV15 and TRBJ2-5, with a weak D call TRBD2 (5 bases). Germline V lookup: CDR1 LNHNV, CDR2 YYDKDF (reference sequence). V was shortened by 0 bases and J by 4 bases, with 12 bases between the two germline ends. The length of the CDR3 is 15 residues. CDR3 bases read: TGTGCCACCAGCAGAGATCTGGTTGAGGGAGAGACC. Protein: CATSRDLVEGET. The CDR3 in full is CATSRDLVEGETQYF.

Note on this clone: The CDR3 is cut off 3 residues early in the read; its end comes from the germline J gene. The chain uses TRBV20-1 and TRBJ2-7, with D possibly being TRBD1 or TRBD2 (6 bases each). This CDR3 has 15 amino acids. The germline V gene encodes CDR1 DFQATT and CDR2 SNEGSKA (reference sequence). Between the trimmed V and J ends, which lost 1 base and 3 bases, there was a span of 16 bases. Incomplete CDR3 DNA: TGCAGTGCTAGAGCCAGGGGAGGAGACGTCTACGAG. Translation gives CSARARGGDVYE. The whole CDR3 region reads CSARARGGDVYEQYF.

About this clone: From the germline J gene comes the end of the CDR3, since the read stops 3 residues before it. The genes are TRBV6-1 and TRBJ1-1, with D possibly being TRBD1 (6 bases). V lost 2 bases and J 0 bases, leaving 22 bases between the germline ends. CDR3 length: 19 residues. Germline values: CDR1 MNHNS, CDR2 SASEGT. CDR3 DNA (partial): TGTGCCAGCAGTGAATGGCAGGCAGGTAGGTGGGACATGAACACTGAA. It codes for CASSEWQAGRWDMNTE. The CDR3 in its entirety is CASSEWQAGRWDMNTEAFF.

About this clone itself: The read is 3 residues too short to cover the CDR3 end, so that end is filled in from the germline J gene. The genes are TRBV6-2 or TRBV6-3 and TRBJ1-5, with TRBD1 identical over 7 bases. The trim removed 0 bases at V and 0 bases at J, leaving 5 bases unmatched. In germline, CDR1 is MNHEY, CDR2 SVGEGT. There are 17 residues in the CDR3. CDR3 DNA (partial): TGTGCCAGCAGTTACTCGGTAGGGGGCAATAGCAATCAGCCC. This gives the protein CASSYSVGGNSNQP. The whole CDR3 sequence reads CASSYSVGGNSNQPQHF.

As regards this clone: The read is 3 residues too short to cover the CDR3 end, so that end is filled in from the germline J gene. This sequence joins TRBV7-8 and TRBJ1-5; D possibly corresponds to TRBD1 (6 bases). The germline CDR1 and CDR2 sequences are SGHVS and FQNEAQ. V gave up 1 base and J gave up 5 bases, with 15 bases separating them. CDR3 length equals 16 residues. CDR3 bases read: TGTGCCAGCAGCTTAGTCGTGGGCAGGGGATATCAGCCC. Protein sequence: CASSLVVGRGYQP. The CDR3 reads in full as CASSLVVGRGYQPQHF.

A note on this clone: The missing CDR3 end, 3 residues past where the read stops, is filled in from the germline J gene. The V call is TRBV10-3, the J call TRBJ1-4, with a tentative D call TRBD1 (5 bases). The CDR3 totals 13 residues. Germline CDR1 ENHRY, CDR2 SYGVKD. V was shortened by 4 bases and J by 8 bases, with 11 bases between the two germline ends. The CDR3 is CAISGGEHEKLFF. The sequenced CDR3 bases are TGTGCCATCAGTGGAGGGGAACACGAAAAA.

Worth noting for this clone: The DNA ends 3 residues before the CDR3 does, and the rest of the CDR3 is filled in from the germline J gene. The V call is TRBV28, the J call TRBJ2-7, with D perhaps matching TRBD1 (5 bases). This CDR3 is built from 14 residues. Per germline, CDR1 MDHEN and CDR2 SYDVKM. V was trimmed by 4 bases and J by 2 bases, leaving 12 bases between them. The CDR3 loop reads CASSSTDRTYEQYF. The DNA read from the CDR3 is TGTGCCAGCAGTTCGACAGACAGAACCTACGAG.